One T cell receptor beta chain is described in this entry. Its antigen is not identified. CDR3 size: 12 residues. The germline V gene encodes CDR1 MDHEN and CDR2 SYDVKM. V shed 2 bases and J shed 11 bases, with 13 bases lying between them. This entry belongs to a study of shared clonotypes between healthy human individuals. Study-level information: Donors consisted of two women and three men between 18 and 49. Per-donor plates numbered three CD4 naive, three CD4 memory, two CD8 naive and one CD8 memory.

Data came from immunoSEQ multiplex PCR; TCRdb stores just in-frame clones and leaves some out. In the table there are about 1.5 million clones, 98% of which are singletons. A split of CD4+ cells into CD45RA+ naive and CD45RA-negative memory subsets was performed. Overall study findings and caveats: Some naive CD4 clonotypes, roughly 5%, turned up in common across several donors.

The specimen was naive CD4+ T cells sorted from blood. Subset of the sample: CD45RA+ positively selected. This TCR derives from a man aged 25-45 years in good health. The chain joins TRBV28 to TRBJ2-7; D is perhaps TRBD1 (6 bases). The CDR3 region has the DNA TGTGCCAGCAGTTTAATACAGGGTAACAAGTACTTC. Amino acid sequence: CASSLIQGNKYF.